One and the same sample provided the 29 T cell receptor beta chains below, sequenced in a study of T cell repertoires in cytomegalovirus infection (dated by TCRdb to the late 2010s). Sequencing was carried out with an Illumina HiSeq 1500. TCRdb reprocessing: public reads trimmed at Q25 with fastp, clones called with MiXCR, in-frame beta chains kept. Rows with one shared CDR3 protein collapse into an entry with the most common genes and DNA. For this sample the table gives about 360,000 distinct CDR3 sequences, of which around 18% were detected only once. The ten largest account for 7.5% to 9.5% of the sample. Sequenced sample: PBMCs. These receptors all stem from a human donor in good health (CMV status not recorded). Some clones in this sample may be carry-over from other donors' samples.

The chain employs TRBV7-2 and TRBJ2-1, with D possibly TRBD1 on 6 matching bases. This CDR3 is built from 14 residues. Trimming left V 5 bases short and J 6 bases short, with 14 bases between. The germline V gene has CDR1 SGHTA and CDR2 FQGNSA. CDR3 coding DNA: TGTGCCAGCAGCCCCGGACAGTTGGCCAATGAGCAGTTCTTC. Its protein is CASSPGQLANEQFF.

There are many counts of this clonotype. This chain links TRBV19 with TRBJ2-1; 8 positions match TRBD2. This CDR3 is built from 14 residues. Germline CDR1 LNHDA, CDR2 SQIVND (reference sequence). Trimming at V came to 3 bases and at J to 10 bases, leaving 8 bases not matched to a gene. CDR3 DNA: TGTGCCAGTAGTATTATAGCGGGATCCATGGAGCAGTTCTTC. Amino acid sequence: CASSIIAGSMEQFF.

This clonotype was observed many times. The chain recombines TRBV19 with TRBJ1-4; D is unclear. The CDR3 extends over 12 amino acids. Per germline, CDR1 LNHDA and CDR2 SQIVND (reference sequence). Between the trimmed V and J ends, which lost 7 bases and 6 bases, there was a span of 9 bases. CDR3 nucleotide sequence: TGTGCCAGTAAATCCGAGGATGAAAAACTGTTTTTT. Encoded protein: CASKSEDEKLFF.

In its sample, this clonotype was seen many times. CDR3 protein: CASSTPQTGTQYF. The CDR3 DNA is TGTGCCAGCAGTACCCCCCAGACCGGGACCCAGTACTTC. The rearrangement uses TRBV6-5 and TRBJ2-5; D is ambiguous. Germline CDR1 is MNHEY and CDR2 is SVGAGI. The CDR3 is 13 residues long. V lost 5 bases and J 7 bases, leaving 14 bases between the germline ends.

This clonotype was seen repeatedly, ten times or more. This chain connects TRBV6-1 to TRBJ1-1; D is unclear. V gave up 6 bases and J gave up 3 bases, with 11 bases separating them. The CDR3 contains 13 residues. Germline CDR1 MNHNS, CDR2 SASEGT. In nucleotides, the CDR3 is TGTGCCAGCAGGGGGTCCGCGGACACTGAAGCTTTCTTT. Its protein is CASRGSADTEAFF.

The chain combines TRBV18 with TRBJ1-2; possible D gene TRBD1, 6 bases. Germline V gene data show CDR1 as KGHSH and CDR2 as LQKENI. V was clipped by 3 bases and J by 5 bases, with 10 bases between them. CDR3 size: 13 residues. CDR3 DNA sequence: TGTGCCAGCTCACCCGAGGACAGATATGGCTACACCTTC. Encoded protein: CASSPEDRYGYTF.

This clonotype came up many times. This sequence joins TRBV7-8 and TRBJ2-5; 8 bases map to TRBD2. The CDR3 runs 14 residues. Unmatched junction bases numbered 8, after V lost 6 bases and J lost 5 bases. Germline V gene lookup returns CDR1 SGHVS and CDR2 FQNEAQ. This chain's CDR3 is CASSRPGGLETQYF. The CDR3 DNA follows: TGTGCCAGCAGTCGCCCGGGGGGGTTGGAGACCCAGTACTTC. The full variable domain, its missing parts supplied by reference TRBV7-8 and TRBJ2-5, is GAGVSQSPRYKVAKRGQDVALRCDPISGHVSLFWYQQALGQGPEFLTYFQNEAQLDKSGLPSDRFFAERPEGSVSTLKIQRTQQEDSAVYLCASSRPGGLETQYFGPGTRLLVL.

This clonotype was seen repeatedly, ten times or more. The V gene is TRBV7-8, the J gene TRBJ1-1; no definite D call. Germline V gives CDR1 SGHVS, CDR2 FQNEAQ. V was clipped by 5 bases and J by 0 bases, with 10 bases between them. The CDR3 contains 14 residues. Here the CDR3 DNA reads TGTGCCAGCAGCCCAAGGTCCGTGAACACTGAAGCTTTCTTT. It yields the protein CASSPRSVNTEAFF.

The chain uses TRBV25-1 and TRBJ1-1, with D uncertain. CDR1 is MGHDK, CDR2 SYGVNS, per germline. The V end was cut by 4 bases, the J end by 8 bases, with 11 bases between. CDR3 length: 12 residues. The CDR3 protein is CASSAQFAEAFF. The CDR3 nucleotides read TGTGCCAGCAGTGCTCAGTTCGCCGAAGCTTTCTTT.

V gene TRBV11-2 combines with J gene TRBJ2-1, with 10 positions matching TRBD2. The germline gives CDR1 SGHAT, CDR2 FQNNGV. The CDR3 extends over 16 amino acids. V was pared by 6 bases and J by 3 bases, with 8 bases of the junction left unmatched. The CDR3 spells CASRSPGLAHYNEQFF. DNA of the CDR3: TGTGCCAGCAGATCGCCGGGACTAGCGCACTACAATGAGCAGTTCTTC.

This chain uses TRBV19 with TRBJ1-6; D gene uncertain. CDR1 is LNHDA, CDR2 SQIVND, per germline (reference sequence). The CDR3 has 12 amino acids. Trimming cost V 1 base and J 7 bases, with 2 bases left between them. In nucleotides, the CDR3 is TGTGCCAGTAGTATAGGGAATTCACCCCTCCACTTT. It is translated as CASSIGNSPLHF.

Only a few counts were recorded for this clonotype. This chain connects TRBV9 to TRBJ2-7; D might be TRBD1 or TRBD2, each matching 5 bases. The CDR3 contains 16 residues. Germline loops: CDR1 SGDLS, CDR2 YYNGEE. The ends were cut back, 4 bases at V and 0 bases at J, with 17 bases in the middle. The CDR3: CASSPEGLALSYEQYF. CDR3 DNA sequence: TGTGCCAGCAGCCCAGAGGGGCTAGCCCTCTCCTACGAGCAGTACTTC.

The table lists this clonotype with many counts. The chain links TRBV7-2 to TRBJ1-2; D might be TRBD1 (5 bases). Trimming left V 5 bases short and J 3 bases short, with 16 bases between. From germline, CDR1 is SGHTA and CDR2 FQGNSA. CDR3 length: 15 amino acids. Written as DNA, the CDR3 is TGTGCCAGCAGCCGGGGGAGGGCCCTAGACTATGGCTACACCTTC. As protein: CASSRGRALDYGYTF.

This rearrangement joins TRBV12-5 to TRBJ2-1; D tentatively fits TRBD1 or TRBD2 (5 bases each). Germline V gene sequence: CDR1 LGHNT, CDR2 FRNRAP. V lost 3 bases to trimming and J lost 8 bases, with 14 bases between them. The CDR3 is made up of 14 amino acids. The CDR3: CASGFQGFGDEQFF. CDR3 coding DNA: TGTGCTAGTGGTTTTCAGGGTTTCGGGGATGAGCAGTTCTTC. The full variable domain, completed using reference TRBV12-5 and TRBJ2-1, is DARVTQTPRHKVTEMGQEVTMRCQPILGHNTVFWYRQTMMQGLELLAYFRNRAPLDDSGMPKDRFSAEMPDATLATLKIQPSEPRDSAVYFCASGFQGFGDEQFFGPGTRLTVL.

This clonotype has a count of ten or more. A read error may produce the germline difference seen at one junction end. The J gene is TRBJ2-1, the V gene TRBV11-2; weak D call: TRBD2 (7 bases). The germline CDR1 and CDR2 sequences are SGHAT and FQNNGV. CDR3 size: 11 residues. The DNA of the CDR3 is TGTGCCAGCACGATCCGCGGGGGCCAAATCTTC. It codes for CASTIRGGQIF.

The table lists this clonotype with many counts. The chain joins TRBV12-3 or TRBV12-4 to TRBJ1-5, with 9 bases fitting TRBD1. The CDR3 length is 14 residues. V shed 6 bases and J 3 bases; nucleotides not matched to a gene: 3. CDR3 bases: TGTGCCAGCAGGCGGACAGGGGACAATCAGCCCCAGCATTTT. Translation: CASRRTGDNQPQHF.

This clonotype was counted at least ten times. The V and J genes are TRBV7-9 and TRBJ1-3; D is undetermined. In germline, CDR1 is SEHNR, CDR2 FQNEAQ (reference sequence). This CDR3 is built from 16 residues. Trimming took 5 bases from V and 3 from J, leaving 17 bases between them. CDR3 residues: CASSPQVHLFGNTIYF. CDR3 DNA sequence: TGTGCCAGCAGCCCGCAGGTTCACCTATTTGGAAACACCATATATTTT.

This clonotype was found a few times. In nucleotides, the CDR3 is TGCAGTGCTAGGAGGGGGCTGGTCGACTACGAGCAGTACTTC. Protein product: CSARRGLVDYEQYF. The gene calls are TRBV20-1 and TRBJ2-7; 7 nucleotides align to TRBD1. Per germline, CDR1 DFQATT and CDR2 SNEGSKA (reference sequence). The CDR3 is 14 amino acids. V shed 3 bases, J shed 3 bases, and the junction held 8 bases outside the gene matches.

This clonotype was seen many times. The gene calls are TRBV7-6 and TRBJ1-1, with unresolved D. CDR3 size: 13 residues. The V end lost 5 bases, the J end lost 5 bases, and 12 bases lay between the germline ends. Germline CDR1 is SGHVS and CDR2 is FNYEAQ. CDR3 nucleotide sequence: TGTGCCAGCAGCATGTCCGAGGTAACTGAAGCTTTCTTT. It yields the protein CASSMSEVTEAFF.

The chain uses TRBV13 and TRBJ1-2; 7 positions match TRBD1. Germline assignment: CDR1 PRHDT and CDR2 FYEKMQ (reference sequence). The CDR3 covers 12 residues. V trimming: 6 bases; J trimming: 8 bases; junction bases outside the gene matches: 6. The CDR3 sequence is CASSITGAGYTF. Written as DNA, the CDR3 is TGTGCCAGCAGTATAACAGGGGCCGGCTACACCTTC.

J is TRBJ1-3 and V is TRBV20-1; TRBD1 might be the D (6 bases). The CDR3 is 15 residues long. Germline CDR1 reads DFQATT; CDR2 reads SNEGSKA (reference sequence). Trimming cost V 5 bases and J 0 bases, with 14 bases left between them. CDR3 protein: CSASPGVLSGNTIYF. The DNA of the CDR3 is TGCAGTGCTTCCCCAGGGGTACTCTCTGGAAACACCATATATTTT.

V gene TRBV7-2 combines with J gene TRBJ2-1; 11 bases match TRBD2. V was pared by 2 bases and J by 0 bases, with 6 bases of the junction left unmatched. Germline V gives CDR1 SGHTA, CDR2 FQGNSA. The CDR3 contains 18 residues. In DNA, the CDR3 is TGTGCCAGCAGCTTACAACTAGCGGGGGCCACCTCCTACAATGAGCAGTTCTTC. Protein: CASSLQLAGATSYNEQFF.

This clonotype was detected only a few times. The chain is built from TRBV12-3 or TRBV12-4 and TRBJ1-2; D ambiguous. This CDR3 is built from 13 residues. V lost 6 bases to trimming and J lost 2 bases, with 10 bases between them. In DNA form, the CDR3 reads TGTGCCAGCAGAACGACAAAGAACTATGGCTACACCTTC. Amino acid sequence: CASRTTKNYGYTF.

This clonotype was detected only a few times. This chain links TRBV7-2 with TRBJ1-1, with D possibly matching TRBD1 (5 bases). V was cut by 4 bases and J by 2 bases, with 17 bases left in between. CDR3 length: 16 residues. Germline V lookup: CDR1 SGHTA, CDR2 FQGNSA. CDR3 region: CASSSRGRNSNTEAFF. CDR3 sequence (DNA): TGTGCCAGCAGCTCGAGGGGCCGGAACTCAAACACTGAAGCTTTCTTT. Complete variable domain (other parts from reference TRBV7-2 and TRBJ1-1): GAGVSQSPSNKVTEKGKDVELRCDPISGHTALYWYRQSLGQGLEFLIYFQGNSAPDKSGLPSDRFSAERTGGSVSTLTIQRTQQEDSAVYLCASSSRGRNSNTEAFFGQGTRLTVV.

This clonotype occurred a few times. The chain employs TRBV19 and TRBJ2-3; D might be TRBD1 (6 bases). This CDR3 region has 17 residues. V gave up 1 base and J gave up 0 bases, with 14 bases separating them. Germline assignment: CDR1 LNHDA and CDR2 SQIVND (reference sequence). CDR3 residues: CASSIAGPGESTDTQYF. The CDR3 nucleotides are TGTGCCAGTAGTATAGCGGGGCCAGGGGAGAGCACAGATACGCAGTATTTT.

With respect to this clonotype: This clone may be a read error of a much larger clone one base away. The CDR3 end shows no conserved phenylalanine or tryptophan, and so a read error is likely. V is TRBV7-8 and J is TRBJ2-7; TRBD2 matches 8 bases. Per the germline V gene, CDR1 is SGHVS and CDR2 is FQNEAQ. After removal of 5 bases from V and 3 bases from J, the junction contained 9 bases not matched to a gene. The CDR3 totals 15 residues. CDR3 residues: CASSRGGTDHYEQYL. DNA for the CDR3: TGTGCCAGCAGCCGGGGGGGGACGGATCACTACGAGCAGTACCTC.

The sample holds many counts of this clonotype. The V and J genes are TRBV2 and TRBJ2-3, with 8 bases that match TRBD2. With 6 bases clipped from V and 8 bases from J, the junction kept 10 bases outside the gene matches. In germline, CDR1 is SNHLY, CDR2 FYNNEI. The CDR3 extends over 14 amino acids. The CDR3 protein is CASSWSSGAGTQYF. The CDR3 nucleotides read TGTGCCAGCAGCTGGAGTAGCGGGGCGGGTACGCAGTATTTT.

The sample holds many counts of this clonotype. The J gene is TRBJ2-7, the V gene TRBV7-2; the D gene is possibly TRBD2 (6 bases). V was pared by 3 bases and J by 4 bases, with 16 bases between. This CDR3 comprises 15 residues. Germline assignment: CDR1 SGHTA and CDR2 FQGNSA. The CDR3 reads CASSFGRGGVYEQYF. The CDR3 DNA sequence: TGTGCCAGCAGCTTTGGGCGAGGAGGGGTTTACGAGCAGTACTTC.

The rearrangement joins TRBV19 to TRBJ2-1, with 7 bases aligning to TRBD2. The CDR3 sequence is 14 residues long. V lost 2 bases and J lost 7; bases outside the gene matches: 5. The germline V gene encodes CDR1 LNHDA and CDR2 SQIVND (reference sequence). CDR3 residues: CASSIRLGGNEQFF. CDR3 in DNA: TGTGCCAGTAGTATAAGGCTGGGGGGGAATGAGCAGTTCTTC.